The T cell receptor (beta chain) described here comes from a study of shared clonotypes between healthy human individuals. V dropped 5 bases and J dropped 3 bases, with 11 bases sitting between them. The CDR3 consists of 14 residues. Germline CDR1 SEHNR, CDR2 FQNEAQ (reference sequence). CD45RO-negative CD8 cells positively selected for CCR7 made up the naive population, which excluded terminally differentiated effector memory CD45RA+ cells. Sequencing used immunoSEQ multiplex PCR; TCRdb keeps in-frame clones, though not all of them. Among around 1,900,000 clones listed, approximately 92% were seen once.

The sequence came from a man aged 18 to 35 in good health. Some clones in this sample may be carry-over from other donors' samples. Sequenced input: naive CD8+ T cells from PBMCs. The genes are TRBV7-9 and TRBJ1-5; D might be TRBD1 (6 bases). The CDR3 sequence: CASSTTGNNQPQHF. CDR3 coding DNA: TGTGCCAGCAGCACAACAGGGAACAATCAGCCCCAGCATTTT. Looking up the rest from reference TRBV7-9 and TRBJ1-5 gives the full variable domain: DTGVSQNPRHKITKRGQNVTFRCDPISEHNRLYWYRQTLGQGPEFLTYFQNEAQLEKSRLLSDRFSAERPKGSFSTLEIQRTEQGDSAMYLCASSTTGNNQPQHFGDGTRLSIL.